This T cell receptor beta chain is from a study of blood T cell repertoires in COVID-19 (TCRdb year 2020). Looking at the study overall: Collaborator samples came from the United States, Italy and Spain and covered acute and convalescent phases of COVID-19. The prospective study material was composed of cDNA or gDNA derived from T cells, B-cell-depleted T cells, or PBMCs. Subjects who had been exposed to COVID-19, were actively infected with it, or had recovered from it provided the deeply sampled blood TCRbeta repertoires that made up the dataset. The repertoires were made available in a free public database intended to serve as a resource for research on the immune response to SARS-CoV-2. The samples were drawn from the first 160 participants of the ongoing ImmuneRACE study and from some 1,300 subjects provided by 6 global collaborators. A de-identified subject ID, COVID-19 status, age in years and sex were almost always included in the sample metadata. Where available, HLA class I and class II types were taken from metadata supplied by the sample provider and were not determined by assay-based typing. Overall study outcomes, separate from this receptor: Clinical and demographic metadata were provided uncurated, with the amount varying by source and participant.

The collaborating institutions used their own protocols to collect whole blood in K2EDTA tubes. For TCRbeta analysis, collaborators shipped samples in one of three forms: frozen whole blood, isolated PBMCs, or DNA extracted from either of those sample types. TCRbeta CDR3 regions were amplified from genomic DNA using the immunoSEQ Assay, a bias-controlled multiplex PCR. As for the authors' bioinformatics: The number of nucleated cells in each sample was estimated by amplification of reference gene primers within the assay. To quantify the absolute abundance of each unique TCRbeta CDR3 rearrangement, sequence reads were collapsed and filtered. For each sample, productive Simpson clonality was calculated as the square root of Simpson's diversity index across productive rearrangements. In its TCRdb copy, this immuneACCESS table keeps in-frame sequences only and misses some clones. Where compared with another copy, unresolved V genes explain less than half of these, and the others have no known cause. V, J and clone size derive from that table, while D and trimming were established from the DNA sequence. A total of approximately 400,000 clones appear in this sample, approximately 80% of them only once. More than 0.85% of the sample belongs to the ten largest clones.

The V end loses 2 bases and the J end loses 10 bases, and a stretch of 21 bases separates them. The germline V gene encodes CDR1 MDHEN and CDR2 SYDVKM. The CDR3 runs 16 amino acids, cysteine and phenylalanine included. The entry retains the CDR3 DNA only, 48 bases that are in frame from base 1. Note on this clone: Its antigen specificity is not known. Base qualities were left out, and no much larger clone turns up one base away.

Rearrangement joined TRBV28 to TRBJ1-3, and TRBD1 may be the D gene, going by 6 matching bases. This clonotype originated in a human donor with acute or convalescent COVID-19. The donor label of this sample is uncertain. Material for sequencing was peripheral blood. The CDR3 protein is CASSLLRPGGLGTIYF. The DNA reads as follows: TGTGCCAGCAGTTTACTACGACCTGGGGGCCTAGGGACCATATATTTT.